This T cell receptor beta chain was captured by sequencing in a study of human T cells and chemical hapten exposure. For the study at large: TCR yields per sample varied, mainly owing to small pooled library volume differences. Findings and caveats of the study: Sensitizing with DPC caused no change in TCRs above 1 in 1000 frequency.

Library construction involved attaching unique molecular identifiers to individual cDNA molecules, which allowed quantitative, reproducible TCR counting. The authors' processing: A per-sample median of around 88,000 TCRs was observed, with counts ranging from about 23,224 to 690,600. TCRdb processed the reads anew with MiXCR; each CDR3 protein has one entry. These V and J calls originate from TCRdb's pipeline instead of the authors' own analysis. Of about 120,000 distinct CDR3 sequences detected, 8% to 9.5% appear once; the ten largest clones hold more than 1.3%. RNA extraction used unfractionated whole blood as the source of total RNA. This CDR3 contains 13 residues. The V and J ends lost 5 bases and 8 bases respectively, with 13 bases between them. Germline CDR1 is KGHSH and CDR2 is LQKENI. In the case of this clonotype: Its specificity is unknown.

V is TRBV18 and J is TRBJ2-1; D gene ambiguous. Source material: whole blood. This receptor was obtained from a human donor in good health. Some clones in this sample may be carry-over from other donors' samples. The CDR3 DNA reads as TGTGCCAGCTCATCCCCCCCATTCCATGAGCAGTTCTTC. It encodes CASSSPPFHEQFF.